This TCR beta chain stems from a study of control samples from healthy donors and cancer patients. The CDR3 extends over 18 amino acids. Profiled with immunoSEQ multiplex PCR; TCRdb holds only in-frame clones, not every one. The sample yields under 55,000 clones, around 80% seen once. Sequencing input: blood. The rearrangement uses TRBV21-1 and TRBJ2-1; the table names TRBD2, a call not compared with the DNA. TRBV21-1 is an annotated pseudogene. The clonotype comes from a man between 70 and 80 years old in good health. Written as DNA, the CDR3 is TGTGCCAGCAGCAAAAGGCCACCTCTAGCGGATACCTACAATGAGCAGTTCTTC. This encodes CASSKRPPLADTYNEQFF.